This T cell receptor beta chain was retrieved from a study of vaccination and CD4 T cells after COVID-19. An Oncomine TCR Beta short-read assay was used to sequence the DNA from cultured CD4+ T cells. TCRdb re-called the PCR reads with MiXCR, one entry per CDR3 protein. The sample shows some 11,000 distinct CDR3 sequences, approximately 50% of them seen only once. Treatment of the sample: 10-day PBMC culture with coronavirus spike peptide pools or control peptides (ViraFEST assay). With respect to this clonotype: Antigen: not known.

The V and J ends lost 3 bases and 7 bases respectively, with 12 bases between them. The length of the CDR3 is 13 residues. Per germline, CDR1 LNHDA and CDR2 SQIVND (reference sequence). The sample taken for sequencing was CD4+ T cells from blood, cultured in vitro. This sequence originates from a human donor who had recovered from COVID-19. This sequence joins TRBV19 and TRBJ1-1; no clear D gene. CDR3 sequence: CASSIREADEAFF. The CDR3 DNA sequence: TGTGCCAGTAGTATTCGGGAGGCGGATGAAGCTTTCTTT. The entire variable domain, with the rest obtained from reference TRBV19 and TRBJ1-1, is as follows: DGGITQSPKYLFRKEGQNVTLSCEQNLNHDAMYWYRQDPGQGLRLIYYSQIVNDFQKGDIAEGYSVSREKKESFPLTVTSAQKNPTAFYLCASSIREADEAFFGQGTRLTVV.